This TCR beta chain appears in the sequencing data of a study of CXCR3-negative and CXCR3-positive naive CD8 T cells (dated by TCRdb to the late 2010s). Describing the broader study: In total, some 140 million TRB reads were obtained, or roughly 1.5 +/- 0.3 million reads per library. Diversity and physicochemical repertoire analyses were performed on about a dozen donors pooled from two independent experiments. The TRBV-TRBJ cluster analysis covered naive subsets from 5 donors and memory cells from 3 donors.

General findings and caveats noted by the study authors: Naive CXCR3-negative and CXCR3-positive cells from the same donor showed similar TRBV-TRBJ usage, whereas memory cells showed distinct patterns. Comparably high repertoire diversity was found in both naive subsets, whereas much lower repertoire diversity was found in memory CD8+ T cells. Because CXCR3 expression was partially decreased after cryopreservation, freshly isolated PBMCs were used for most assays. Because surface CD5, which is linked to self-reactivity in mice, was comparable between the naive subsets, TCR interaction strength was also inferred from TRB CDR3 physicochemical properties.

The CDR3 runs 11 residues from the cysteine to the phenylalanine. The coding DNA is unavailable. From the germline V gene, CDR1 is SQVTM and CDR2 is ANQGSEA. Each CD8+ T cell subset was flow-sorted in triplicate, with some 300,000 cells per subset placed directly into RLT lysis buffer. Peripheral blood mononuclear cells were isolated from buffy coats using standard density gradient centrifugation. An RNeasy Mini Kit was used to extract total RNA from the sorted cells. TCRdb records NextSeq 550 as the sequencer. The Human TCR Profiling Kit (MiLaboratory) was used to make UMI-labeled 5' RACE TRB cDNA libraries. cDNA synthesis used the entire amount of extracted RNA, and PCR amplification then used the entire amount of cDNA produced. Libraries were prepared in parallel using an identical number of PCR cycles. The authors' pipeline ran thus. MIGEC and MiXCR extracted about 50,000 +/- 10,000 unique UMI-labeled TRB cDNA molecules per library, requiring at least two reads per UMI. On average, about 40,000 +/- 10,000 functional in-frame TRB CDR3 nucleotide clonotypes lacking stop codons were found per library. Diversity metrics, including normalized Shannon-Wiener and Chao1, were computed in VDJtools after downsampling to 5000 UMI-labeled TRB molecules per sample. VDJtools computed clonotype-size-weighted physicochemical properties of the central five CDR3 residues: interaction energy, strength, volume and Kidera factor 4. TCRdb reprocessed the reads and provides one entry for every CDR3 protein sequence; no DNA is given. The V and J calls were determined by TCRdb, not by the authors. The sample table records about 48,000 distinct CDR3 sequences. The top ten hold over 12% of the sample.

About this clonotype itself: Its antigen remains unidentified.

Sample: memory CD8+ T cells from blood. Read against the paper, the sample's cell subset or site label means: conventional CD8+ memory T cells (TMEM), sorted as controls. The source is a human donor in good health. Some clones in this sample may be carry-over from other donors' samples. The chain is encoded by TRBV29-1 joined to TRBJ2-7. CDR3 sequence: CSARKGYEQYF.